This TCR beta chain was observed in a study of regulatory T cells in long-lasting Graves disease. Time point specified: newly diagnosed GD, antithyroid drugs for less than 3 months. PBMC-derived RNA was used for the TCR library. With iRepertoire HTBI primers and Arm-PCR of CDR3 regions, TCR beta libraries were built. TCRdb redid the calling of the multiplex PCR reads with MiXCR, one entry per CDR3 protein. This table has about 620,000 distinct CDR3 sequences, around 15% appearing once. The CDR3 is 15 amino acids. V dropped 7 bases and J dropped 2 bases, with 13 bases sitting between them. Germline lookup yields CDR1 KGHDR and CDR2 SFDVKD. The sample was also reused in another study, on T cells in Graves' hyperthyroidism and ophthalmopathy. Per that study: Thyroid ultrasound, orbital computed tomography, clinical symptoms, and serum thyroxine and TRAb underpinned diagnoses.

The chain employs TRBV24-1 and TRBJ1-4, with a weak D call TRBD1 (6 bases). The specimen was peripheral blood mononuclear cells (PBMCs), collected at new diagnosis, from a patient treated with antithyroid drugs. This receptor was identified in a woman aged 30 to 39 with Graves disease. The CDR3 sequence is CATSRPGATNEKLFF. In DNA form, the CDR3 reads TGTGCCACCAGCAGGCCAGGGGCCACTAATGAAAAACTGTTTTTT.